This TCR beta chain came from a study of OX40 agonist ivuxolimab in advanced cancers. On the study more broadly: At 75% to 90% male, the cohort had a mean age of approximately 64 years, ranging from about 23 to 79.

Some clones are missing from TCRdb's copy, which holds only in-frame ones; the method was immunoSEQ multiplex PCR. Found here are 12,000 or so clones, 81% of them singletons; the top ten hold about 14%. About this clone: Its antigen is undetermined. Compared with germline, one end of the junction differs, possibly owing to a read error.

General study points: Not determined was the antigen specificity of the expanded peripheral T cells. There was clonal expansion of CD4+ and CD8+ blood T cells by week 6 at 0.1 to 3.0 mg/kg.

CDR3 length: 16 residues. The germline CDR1 and CDR2 sequences are SGHVS and FNYEAQ. Here the sequenced sample was CD4+ or CD8+ T cells sorted from blood, taken in a trial of the OX40 agonist ivuxolimab. This receptor was obtained from an adult with an advanced solid tumor such as melanoma, head and neck, liver or kidney cancer. The chain has TRBV7-6 and TRBJ1-4, with a weak D call TRBD1 (6 bases). DNA of the CDR3: TGTGCCAGTAGCTTAAGGGGGGGGGATCTGAGGGAAAAACTGTTTTTT. This gives the protein CASSLRGGDLREKLFF.